This T cell receptor (beta chain) was captured by sequencing in a study of cytotoxic CD8 clonotypes in ibrutinib-treated CLL. At the level of the study: There were around twelve relapsed/refractory patients and about 14 treatment-naive patients, and under 18 were IGHV unmutated.

The germline V and J ends were trimmed by 11 bases and 2 bases, with 19 bases remaining between them. The germline gives CDR1 MDHEN, CDR2 SYDVKM. The CDR3 is made up of 14 amino acids. Using immunoSEQ multiplex PCR, the repertoire was profiled, and TCRdb retains in-frame clones only, with some absent. The table records approximately 150,000 clones, roughly 88% of them present only once. The receptor comes from a human donor with chronic lymphocytic leukemia. The chain joins TRBV28 to TRBJ2-7; D remains unclear. The sequences come from PBMCs, collected at disease progression, from a patient treated with ibrutinib. Here the CDR3 reads CAVRGYDTTYEQYF. The CDR3 DNA is TGTGCCGTCCGTGGGTATGACACTACCTACGAGCAGTACTTC.